Listed here are 14 T cell receptor beta chains from one sample, sequenced in a study of cytomegalovirus exposure and HLA in healthy donors. Amplification used 60 Vbeta primers and 13 Jbeta primers. Sequencing used immunoSEQ multiplex PCR; TCRdb keeps in-frame clones, though not all of them. This sample has 120,000 or so clones, with approximately 80% found just once. The source material was PBMCs. The receptors derive from a man aged 45 to 65 in good health and CMV-seronegative.

The chain is built from TRBV25-1 and TRBJ2-2; D unclear. Germline V gives CDR1 MGHDK, CDR2 SYGVNS. Deletions cut 6 bases from V and 4 bases from J, with 12 bases between. There are 14 residues in the CDR3. Here the CDR3 reads CASRTYGSTGELFF. The CDR3 coding sequence is TGTGCCAGCAGAACTTACGGTAGCACCGGGGAGCTGTTTTTT.

This chain links TRBV4-1 with TRBJ2-1; TRBD2 might be the D (5 bases). Per germline, CDR1 MGHRA and CDR2 YSYEKL. This CDR3 region has 12 residues. V lost 0 bases and J lost 9, with 6 bases in between. CDR3 DNA: TGCGCCAGCAGCCAAGAGGGGAGTGAGCAGTTCTTC. It specifies CASSQEGSEQFF.

A few counts support this clone. The rearrangement links TRBV2 to TRBJ2-1; 10 bases agree with TRBD2. Germline lookup yields CDR1 SNHLY and CDR2 FYNNEI. This CDR3 contains 16 residues. J gave up 7 bases and V 2 bases, and 8 bases lay outside the gene matches. CDR3 sequence reads: CASSESKASGRNEQFF. The CDR3 DNA is TGTGCCAGCAGTGAATCTAAGGCTAGCGGGAGAAATGAGCAGTTCTTC.

This sequence joins TRBV30 and TRBJ2-7; TRBD2 matches at 7 bases. This CDR3 region has 13 residues. Looked up from germline, CDR1 is GTSNPN and CDR2 is SVGIG (reference sequence). V trimming: 5 bases; J trimming: 6 bases; junction bases outside the gene matches: 10. The CDR3 DNA reads TGTGCCTGGGGACTGGGAGGGTGGAGCGAGCAGTACTTC. This sequence encodes CAWGLGGWSEQYF. Looking up the rest from reference TRBV30 and TRBJ2-7 gives the full variable domain: SQTIHQWPATLVQPVGSPLSLECTVEGTSNPNLYWYRQAAGRGLQLLFYSVGIGQISSEVPQNLSASRPQDRQFILSSKKLLLSDSGFYLCAWGLGGWSEQYFGPGTRLTVT.

The V gene is TRBV6-6, the J gene TRBJ1-1, with D unclear. Germline V gene lookup returns CDR1 MNHNY and CDR2 SVGAGI (reference sequence). Trimming pared 6 bases from V and 1 base from J, leaving 12 bases between. The CDR3 consists of 14 residues. The CDR3 spells CASRLPGRNTEAFF. CDR3 nucleotide sequence: TGTGCCAGCAGGTTACCTGGGAGGAACACTGAAGCTTTCTTT.

The gene calls are TRBV5-1 and TRBJ2-7; TRBD1 aligns across 9 bases. The CDR3 totals 14 residues. Germline-derived CDR1 and CDR2 are SGHRS and YFSETQ. V gave up 2 bases and J gave up 3 bases; unmatched junction bases: 3. The CDR3 DNA is TGCGCCAGCAGCTTCTCGGACAGGGGCTACGAGCAGTACTTC. This gives the protein CASSFSDRGYEQYF.

The chain recombines TRBV2 with TRBJ2-1; 13 bases fit TRBD2. V trimming: 11 bases; J trimming: 9 bases; junction bases outside the gene matches: 7. The length of the CDR3 is 13 residues. Germline V lookup: CDR1 SNHLY, CDR2 FYNNEI. This CDR3 is CAARLAGGIEQFF. The CDR3 bases are TGTGCCGCAAGACTAGCGGGAGGTATTGAGCAGTTCTTC.

J is TRBJ1-5 and V is TRBV27; a possible D gene is TRBD1 (5 bases). The V gene's germline CDR1 is MNHEY and CDR2 SMNVEV (reference sequence). Trimming pared 5 bases from V and 2 bases from J, leaving 13 bases between. The CDR3 has 15 residues. DNA for the CDR3: TGTGCCAGCAGTGAAGACAGCTGGGGCAATCAGCCCCAGCATTTT. The encoded protein is CASSEDSWGNQPQHF.

The chain employs TRBV6-6 and TRBJ1-2; possible D gene TRBD1, 5 bases. The germline V and J ends were trimmed by 0 bases and 8 bases, with 16 bases remaining between them. The CDR3 loop spans 15 amino acids. Germline CDR1 and CDR2: MNHNY and SVGAGI (reference sequence). CDR3 nucleotides: TGTGCCAGCAGTTACTCTTCGGACACGGTCGGGGGCTACACCTTC. It translates to CASSYSSDTVGGYTF.

This clone was observed a few times. V is TRBV5-1 and J is TRBJ2-7, with TRBD2 identical over 8 bases. The CDR3 runs 14 residues. Germline-derived CDR1 and CDR2 are SGHRS and YFSETQ. With 1 base clipped from V and 5 bases from J, the junction kept 5 bases outside the gene matches. The CDR3 here is CASSLPAGDNEQYF. In DNA form, the CDR3 reads TGCGCCAGCAGCTTGCCAGCGGGAGATAACGAGCAGTACTTC. The full variable domain, in which reference TRBV5-1 and TRBJ2-7 provide the parts outside the CDR3, is KAGVTQTPRYLIKTRGQQVTLSCSPISGHRSVSWYQQTPGQGLQFLFEYFSETQRNKGNFPGRFSGRQFSNSRSEMNVSTLELGDSALYLCASSLPAGDNEQYFGPGTRLTVT.

The chain is built from TRBV11-2 and TRBJ2-4; D not resolved. Germline assignment: CDR1 SGHAT and CDR2 FQNNGV. The ends were cut back, 3 bases at V and 7 bases at J, with 16 bases in the middle. This CDR3 has 15 residues. The CDR3 protein is CASSFSLSSANIQYF. The CDR3 DNA sequence: TGTGCCAGCAGCTTTTCACTAAGTTCGGCGAACATTCAGTACTTC.

V is TRBV11-1 and J is TRBJ2-5; TRBD2 is a possible D gene (6 bases). From germline, CDR1 is SGHAT and CDR2 FQDESV (reference sequence). V was clipped by 1 base and J by 2 bases, with 20 bases between them. There are 18 residues in the CDR3. CDR3 loop: CASSLDFTSSDIQETQYF. The CDR3 DNA reads TGTGCCAGCAGCTTAGATTTTACTAGCTCCGACATACAAGAGACCCAGTACTTC.

Comment on this clone: A junction end diverges from the germline sequence, so it may reflect a read error. The chain joins TRBV5-8 to TRBJ1-6, with D unresolved. The CDR3 has 15 amino acids. The germline CDR1 and CDR2 sequences are SGHTS and YDEGEE. The CDR3: CPSSLSGVLYSPLHF. CDR3 DNA sequence: TGTCCCAGCAGCTTGTCGGGAGTTCTATATTCACCCCTCCACTTT.

The gene calls are TRBV14 and TRBJ2-7, with a weak D call TRBD1 (5 bases). Looked up from germline, CDR1 is SGHDN and CDR2 is FVKESK. V shed 6 bases and J shed 6 bases, with 21 bases lying between them. The CDR3 is 15 amino acids. The CDR3 DNA follows: TGTGCCAGCAGTCACGACAGCCAACCCTTCTTCGAGCAGTACTTC. It specifies CASSHDSQPFFEQYF.